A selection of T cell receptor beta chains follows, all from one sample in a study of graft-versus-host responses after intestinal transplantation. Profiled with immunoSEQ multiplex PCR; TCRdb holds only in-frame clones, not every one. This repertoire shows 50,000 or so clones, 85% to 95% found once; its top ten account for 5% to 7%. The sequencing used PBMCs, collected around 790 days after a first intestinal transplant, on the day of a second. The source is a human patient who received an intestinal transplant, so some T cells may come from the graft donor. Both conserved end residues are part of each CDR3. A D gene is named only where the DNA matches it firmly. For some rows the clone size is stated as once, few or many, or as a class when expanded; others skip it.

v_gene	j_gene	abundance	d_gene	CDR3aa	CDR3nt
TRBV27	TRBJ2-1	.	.	CASSFKYEQFF	TGTGCCAGCAGTTTTAAGTATGAGCAGTTCTTC
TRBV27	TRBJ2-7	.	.	CASSPHYTSYEQYF	TGTGCCAGCAGTCCGCATTACACCTCCTACGAGCAGTACTTC
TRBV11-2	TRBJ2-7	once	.	CASSLVFGNSYEQYF	TGTGCCAGCAGCTTAGTTTTCGGCAACTCCTACGAGCAGTACTTC
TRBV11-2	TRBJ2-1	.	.	CASSLHYEQFF	TGTGCCAGCAGCTTGCATTATGAGCAGTTCTTC
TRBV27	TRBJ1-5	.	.	CASRGGSQSNQPQHF	TGTGCCAGCAGAGGAGGTTCACAAAGCAATCAGCCCCAGCATTTT
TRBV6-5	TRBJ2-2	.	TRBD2	CATKTSFEGELFF	TGTGCCACCAAGACTAGCTTTGAGGGGGAGCTGTTTTTT
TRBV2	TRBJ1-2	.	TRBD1	CARGDSTNYGYTF	TGTGCCAGGGGGGACAGCACTAACTATGGCTACACCTTC
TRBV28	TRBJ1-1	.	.	CASTARGGVWDTEAFF	TGTGCCAGCACCGCCCGAGGGGGGGTTTGGGACACTGAAGCTTTCTTT
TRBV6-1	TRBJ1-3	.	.	CASSEAFRRQNSGNTIYF	TGTGCCAGCAGTGAAGCTTTCCGAAGACAGAACTCTGGAAACACCATATATTTT
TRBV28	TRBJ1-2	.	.	CASSTLGLYGYTF	TGTGCCAGCAGTACACTTGGACTCTATGGCTACACCTTC
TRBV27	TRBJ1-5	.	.	CASTPSGYNQPQHF	TGTGCCAGCACCCCTTCGGGGTACAATCAGCCCCAGCATTTT
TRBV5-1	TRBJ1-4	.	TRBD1	CASSSGQGAGREKLFF	TGCGCCAGCAGCTCAGGACAGGGGGCAGGGAGAGAAAAACTGTTTTTT
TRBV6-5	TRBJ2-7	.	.	CASSYDSGVYEQYF	TGTGCCAGCAGTTACGACTCAGGGGTTTACGAGCAGTACTTC
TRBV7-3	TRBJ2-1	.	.	CASSTLTGTEQFF	TGTGCCAGCAGCACGTTAACAGGGACTGAGCAGTTCTTC
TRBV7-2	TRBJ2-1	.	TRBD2	CATKLAGGLRDEQFF	TGTGCCACCAAGCTAGCGGGAGGCCTCCGGGATGAGCAGTTCTTC
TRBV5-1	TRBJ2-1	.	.	CASSRDWGVQFF	TGCGCCAGCAGCAGGGATTGGGGTGTTCAGTTCTTC
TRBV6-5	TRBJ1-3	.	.	CASSFGSGNTIYF	TGTGCCAGCAGTTTTGGCTCTGGAAACACCATATATTTT
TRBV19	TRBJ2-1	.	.	CASSIPSNEQFF	TGTGCCAGTAGTATCCCTAGTAATGAGCAGTTCTTC
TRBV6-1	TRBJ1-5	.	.	CASSELGRNQPQHF	TGTGCCAGCAGTGAATTGGGACGAAACCAGCCCCAGCATTTT
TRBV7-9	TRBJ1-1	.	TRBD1	CASSRQGRGPEAFF	TGTGCCAGCAGCAGACAGGGGAGGGGGCCTGAAGCTTTCTTT
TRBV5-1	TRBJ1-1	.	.	CASSFGMNTEAFF	TGCGCCAGCAGCTTTGGCATGAACACTGAAGCTTTCTTT
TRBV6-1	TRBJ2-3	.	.	CATRQLYSTDTQYF	TGTGCCACCAGACAGCTGTATAGCACAGATACGCAGTATTTT
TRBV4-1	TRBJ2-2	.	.	CASSPVPGDDGELFF	TGCGCCAGCAGCCCCGTGCCCGGGGACGACGGGGAGCTGTTTTTT
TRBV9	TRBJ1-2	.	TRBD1	CASSVEDRGYGYTF	TGTGCCAGCAGCGTAGAAGACAGGGGCTATGGCTACACCTTC
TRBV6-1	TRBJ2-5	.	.	CASSEGYRGGTQYF	TGTGCCAGCAGTGAAGGATACAGAGGCGGGACCCAGTACTTC
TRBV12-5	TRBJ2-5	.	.	CASGLVGLPGGETQYF	TGTGCTAGTGGTTTGGTAGGCCTTCCTGGGGGAGAGACCCAGTACTTC
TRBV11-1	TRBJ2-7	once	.	CASSPEGSYEQYF	TGTGCCAGCAGCCCCGAAGGCTCCTACGAGCAGTACTTC